The clone carrying this T cell receptor beta chain was recorded at least ten times. The antigen remains unidentified. This entry comes from a study of breast tumors, draining lymph nodes, adjacent tissues. Whole-study findings and limits: Findings are consistent with lymph node origin and intratumoral expansion of most tumor T cells. Tumor TCR diversity was below lymph nodes but above nontumor tissue. Tumor T cell lymph node origin was a supported hypothesis, not proven.

TCRdb redid the calling of the multiplex PCR reads with MiXCR, one entry per CDR3 protein. The sample lists 45,000 or so distinct CDR3 sequences, 23% occurring once. Sequences were obtained from breast tumor tissue. This sequence was found in a female donor with breast cancer. Some clones in this sample may be carry-over from other donors' samples.

Here the CDR3 reads CASSADTNYGYTF. Here the CDR3 DNA reads TGTGCCAGCAGTGCAGACACTAACTATGGCTACACCTTC. The rearrangement links TRBV27 to TRBJ1-2; D is undetermined. This CDR3 is 13 amino acids long. Germline CDR1 reads MNHEY; CDR2 reads SMNVEV (reference sequence). The V and J ends lost 5 bases and 0 bases respectively, with 7 bases between them.